This is a list of T cell receptor beta chains from one sample in a study of OX40 agonist ivuxolimab in advanced cancers. The method was immunoSEQ multiplex PCR; TCRdb's version includes in-frame clones alone and lacks a portion of them. The repertoire has about 18,000 clones, 80% to 85% of them found once; the top ten carry less than 55%. The sample was CD4+ or CD8+ T cells sorted from blood, taken in a trial of the OX40 agonist ivuxolimab. The receptors shown here come from an adult with an advanced solid tumor such as melanoma, head and neck, liver or kidney cancer. The CDR3 runs from the conserved cysteine through the conserved F or W. Not all rows give a size; the values are once, few, many and, for expanded clones, a class.

j_gene | len | v_gene | abundance | CDR3aa
TRBJ2-7 | 15 | TRBV7-8 | few | CASSPGVGGAYEQYF
TRBJ2-1 | 13 | TRBV7-9 | NA | CASSLVRDNEQFF
TRBJ2-7 | 13 | TRBV27 | NA | CASTGQGLYEQYF
TRBJ1-2 | 14 | TRBV10-3 | NA | CAISDDTGYYGYTF
TRBJ2-2 | 15 | TRBV15 | NA | CATSPTSHRSGELFF
NA | 13 | TRBV6-6 | NA | CASSPGTRFEQYF
TRBJ1-2 | 16 | TRBV4-1 | NA | CASSWRRTGGNVGYTF
TRBJ2-3 | 15 | TRBV28 | NA | CASYSGGAEGDTQYF
TRBJ2-7 | 14 | TRBV5-1 | NA | CASSFAGTDYEQYF
TRBJ2-3 | 11 | TRBV6-5 | NA | CASVYSDTQYF
TRBJ2-1 | 13 | TRBV28 | NA | CASSLPGSNEQFF
TRBJ1-6 | 15 | TRBV5-1 | NA | CASSLPGHPNSPLHF
TRBJ1-1 | 13 | TRBV19 | NA | CATKQGINTEAFF
TRBJ2-7 | 12 | TRBV7-9 | NA | CASSSPRYEQYF
TRBJ1-3 | 17 | TRBV5-4 | NA | CASSLGQPYLSGNTIYF
TRBJ2-7 | 17 | TRBV19 | NA | CASSMGDTVSPFNEQYF
TRBJ1-1 | 14 | TRBV5-4 | once | CASSLSPLNTEAFF
TRBJ2-5 | 18 | TRBV2 | NA | CASSGTSGGHAEQETQYF
TRBJ1-1 | 13 | TRBV28 | NA | CASTLARGLRGFF
TRBJ1-1 | 11 | TRBV6-5 | once | CASKRQAGAFF
TRBJ2-5 | 13 | TRBV2 | NA | CASVTSEQETQYF
TRBJ2-2 | 16 | TRBV9 | NA | CASSVGIGTSTGELFF
TRBJ1-5 | 14 | TRBV7-2 | NA | CASSLVGPNQPQHF
TRBJ2-6 | 17 | TRBV28 | few | CASSFDTIHSGANVLTF
TRBJ2-7 | 13 | TRBV2 | once | CASIIGDSYEQYF
TRBJ2-5 | 15 | TRBV27 | NA | CASSLSTGPQETQYF
TRBJ2-2 | 12 | TRBV9 | NA | CASSLNTGELFF
TRBJ2-3 | 16 | TRBV14 | NA | CASSQIAGGSTDTQYF
TRBJ2-3 | 14 | TRBV30 | once | CAWRTRGGTDTQYF
TRBJ1-3 | 15 | TRBV10-1 | NA | CASRPRKLSGNTIYF
TRBJ2-7 | 14 | TRBV4-1 | NA | CASSHVLEPYEQYF
TRBJ2-1 | 17 | TRBV7-2 | NA | CASSPFSGGALYNEQFF
TRBJ2-3 | 18 | TRBV27 | NA | CASGLGLVLSDFPDTQYF
TRBJ1-6 | 16 | TRBV6-6 | NA | CASSQNPSSYNSPLHF
TRBJ1-5 | 20 | TRBV1 | NA | CTSSQPGSWAGDFSNQPQHF
TRBJ1-5 | 16 | TRBV28 | NA | CASSSIGYYRDQPQHF
TRBJ2-1 | 14 | TRBV2 | NA | CASLGQGIYNEQFF
TRBJ2-1 | 17 | TRBV4-1 | NA | CASSQDLAGGPYNEQFF
TRBJ1-1 | 13 | TRBV27 | NA | CASSIQGNTEAFF
TRBJ2-1 | 12 | TRBV6-5 | NA | CASSTRSNEQFF
TRBJ2-1 | 15 | TRBV9 | NA | CASSAAGLDYNEQFF
TRBJ1-5 | 12 | TRBV19 | few | CASSISAQPQHF
TRBJ2-5 | 14 | TRBV6-5 | few | CASQIRGGWETQYF